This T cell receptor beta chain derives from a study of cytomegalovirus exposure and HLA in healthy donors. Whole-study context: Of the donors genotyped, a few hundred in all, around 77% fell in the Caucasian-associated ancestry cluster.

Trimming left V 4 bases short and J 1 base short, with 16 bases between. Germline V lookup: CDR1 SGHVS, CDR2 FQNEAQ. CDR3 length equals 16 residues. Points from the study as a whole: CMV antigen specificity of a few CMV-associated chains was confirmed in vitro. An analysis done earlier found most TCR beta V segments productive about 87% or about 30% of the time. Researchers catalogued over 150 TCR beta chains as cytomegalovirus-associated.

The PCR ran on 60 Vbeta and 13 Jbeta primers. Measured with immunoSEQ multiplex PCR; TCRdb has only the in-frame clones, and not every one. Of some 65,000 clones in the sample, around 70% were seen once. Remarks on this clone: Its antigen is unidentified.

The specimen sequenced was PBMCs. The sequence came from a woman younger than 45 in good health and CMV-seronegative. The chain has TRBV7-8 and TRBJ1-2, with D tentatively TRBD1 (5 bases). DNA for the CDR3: TGTGCCAGCAGCTCCGAAGGGAGGGGTGGTAACTATGGCTACACCTTC. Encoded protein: CASSSEGRGGNYGYTF.